The clone carrying this TCR beta chain occurred a few times. The target antigen is unknown. This sample was included in a study of PD-1 blockade in classical Hodgkin lymphoma. Every patient experienced relapse after autologous stem cell transplantation, and brentuximab vedotin exposure varied. The study, taken as a whole, reports: Whereas CD4+ TCR diversity had risen significantly by C4D1, CD8+ TCR diversity had not. The diversity seen at baseline in complete responders resembled that of newly diagnosed patients. It was reported that newly diagnosed patients had less baseline TCR diversity than healthy donors. When nivolumab was started under 1 year after ASCT, patients were excluded.

Measured with immunoSEQ multiplex PCR; TCRdb has only the in-frame clones, and not every one. The data show about 84,000 clones, roughly nine tenths seen once. J was trimmed by 7 bases and V by 0 bases; bases with no gene match: 5. The CDR3 runs 14 residues. Germline CDR1 reads SGHDT; CDR2 reads YYEEEE. V is TRBV5-6 and J is TRBJ1-2, with 8 positions matching TRBD1. The source of this sequence is a human donor with classical Hodgkin lymphoma. Material: peripheral blood mononuclear cells (PBMCs), obtained at baseline. The CDR3, as DNA: TGTGCCAGCAGCTTGGGGACAGGGTTGGGTGGCTACACCTTC. Residues: CASSLGTGLGGYTF.